A selection of T cell receptor beta chains follows, all from one sample in a study of cytomegalovirus exposure and HLA in healthy donors. Using immunoSEQ multiplex PCR, the repertoire was profiled, and TCRdb retains in-frame clones only, with some absent. The sample has about 170,000 clones; more than 75% are singletons. Input material: PBMCs. The receptors were gathered from a girl aged 5 to 17 in good health and CMV-seropositive. CDR3s include the opening cysteine and the closing phenylalanine or tryptophan. The order of the fields is D gene, J gene, V gene, clone size, CDR3 DNA, CDR3 protein. A D gene is named only where the DNA matches it firmly. Size tells how often a clone was seen (once, few, many) or the class of an expanded clone, and some rows leave it out.

D: TRBD1
J: TRBJ1-4
V: TRBV15
size: NA
DNA: TGTGCCACCAGCAGAGCAGGGGGCAACAATGAAAAACTGTTTTTT
CDR3: CATSRAGGNNEKLFF

D: NA
J: TRBJ1-2
V: TRBV28
size: NA
DNA: TGTGCCAGCAACCTCAGGGGTTATGGCTACACCTTC
CDR3: CASNLRGYGYTF

D: TRBD2
J: TRBJ2-1
V: TRBV10-3
size: once
DNA: TGTGCCATCAGTGACCCGAAGGGTGCTGGACAGGGTTTAGCGGGAGGGGGCCTAAATGAGCAGTTCTTC
CDR3: CAISDPKGAGQGLAGGGLNEQFF

D: NA
J: TRBJ2-7
V: TRBV14
size: NA
DNA: TGTGCCAGCAGCCAAGTTTACGGCTACGAGCAGTACTTC
CDR3: CASSQVYGYEQYF

D: NA
J: TRBJ1-1
V: TRBV7-8
size: once
DNA: TGTGCCAGCAGCTTTTTGAGGGGGACGATTTTGAACACTGAAGCTTTCTTT
CDR3: CASSFLRGTILNTEAFF

D: NA
J: TRBJ2-5
V: TRBV6-5
size: NA
DNA: TGTGCCAGCAGCCGTGACAGGCCCACGTCAGAGTCCCAGTACTTC
CDR3: CASSRDRPTSESQYF

D: TRBD1
J: TRBJ2-1
V: TRBV5-6
size: NA
DNA: TGTGCCAGCAGCCCGGGACAGGGGGGTCGGTCCTACAATGAGCAGTTCTTC
CDR3: CASSPGQGGRSYNEQFF

D: NA
J: TRBJ2-5
V: TRBV20-1
size: NA
DNA: TGCAGTGCCAGTCAAGAGACCCAGTACTTC
CDR3: CSASQETQYF

D: NA
J: TRBJ2-5
V: TRBV5-5
size: NA
DNA: TGTGCCAGCAGCTTTCTCAGGGATGAGACCCAGTACTTC
CDR3: CASSFLRDETQYF

D: TRBD2
J: TRBJ2-7
V: TRBV28
size: NA
DNA: TGTGCCAGCAGTTTTCTGAGCGGGAAGAACGAGCAGTACTTC
CDR3: CASSFLSGKNEQYF

D: TRBD1
J: TRBJ2-7
V: TRBV10-3
size: NA
DNA: TGTGCCATCAGTGACGACAGACAGGGGGGCTACGAGCAGTACTTC
CDR3: CAISDDRQGGYEQYF

D: NA
J: TRBJ2-1
V: TRBV2
size: NA
DNA: TGTGCCAGCAGTGACAGGTCTGGTGAGCAGTTCTTC
CDR3: CASSDRSGEQFF

D: NA
J: TRBJ2-7
V: TRBV7-9
size: NA
DNA: TGTGCCAGCAGCTTAGGTTTGCGTCCCGAGCAGTACTTC
CDR3: CASSLGLRPEQYF

D: TRBD1
J: TRBJ1-5
V: TRBV27
size: NA
DNA: TGTGCCAGCAGCAAATCGACAGGGGTGGACCAGCCCCAGCATTTT
CDR3: CASSKSTGVDQPQHF

D: TRBD2
J: TRBJ2-1
V: TRBV27
size: NA
DNA: TGTGCCAGCCGGCCGAGGACTAGCAGGGACAATGAGCAGTTCTTC
CDR3: CASRPRTSRDNEQFF

D: NA
J: TRBJ1-2
V: TRBV19
size: NA
DNA: TGTGCCAGTAGTATAGATATGACAGGATACAACGCTAACTATGGCTACACCTTC
CDR3: CASSIDMTGYNANYGYTF

D: NA
J: TRBJ1-2
V: TRBV28
size: NA
DNA: TGTGCCAGCACCCAGGAAAGGGGCTACACCTTC
CDR3: CASTQERGYTF

D: NA
J: TRBJ2-5
V: TRBV19
size: NA
DNA: TGTGCCAGTAGTGTGGACAGACAAGAGACCCAGTACTTC
CDR3: CASSVDRQETQYF

D: TRBD1
J: TRBJ1-2
V: TRBV18
size: few
DNA: TGTGCCAGCTCACCAAGGCCAGGGGGCGAGGATGGCTACACCTTC
CDR3: CASSPRPGGEDGYTF

D: TRBD2
J: TRBJ2-1
V: TRBV6-6
size: once
DNA: TGTGCCAGCAGTTACGGAGGGACTAGCGGGAAGCAGTTCTTC
CDR3: CASSYGGTSGKQFF

D: TRBD1
J: TRBJ1-2
V: TRBV28
size: NA
DNA: TGTGCCAGCAGAGCTCGACAGGGTCCCTATGGCTACACCTTC
CDR3: CASRARQGPYGYTF

D: NA
J: TRBJ2-5
V: TRBV7-9
size: NA
DNA: TGTGCCAGCAGCTTGGGACTAGAGACCCAGTACTTC
CDR3: CASSLGLETQYF

D: TRBD1
J: TRBJ1-2
V: TRBV7-9
size: NA
DNA: TGTGCCAGCAGCTTCGGGACAGGCGAGTCCCATTTC
CDR3: CASSFGTGESHF

D: NA
J: TRBJ2-5
V: TRBV4-1
size: few
DNA: TGCGCCAGCAGCCAAGTAGACAGGGAGGTGGAGACCCAGTACTTC
CDR3: CASSQVDREVETQYF

D: NA
J: TRBJ1-1
V: TRBV27
size: NA
DNA: TGTGCCAGCAGACTCGGTATGAACACTGAAGCTTTCTTT
CDR3: CASRLGMNTEAFF

D: NA
J: TRBJ2-5
V: TRBV5-1
size: NA
DNA: TGCGCCAGCTCCACAGGGAGGGGAGAGACCCAGTACTTC
CDR3: CASSTGRGETQYF

D: TRBD1
J: TRBJ2-7
V: TRBV5-1
size: NA
DNA: TGCGCCAGCAGCCCCTCGACAGGGGGCGGCTACGAGCAGTACTTC
CDR3: CASSPSTGGGYEQYF

D: TRBD1
J: TRBJ1-3
V: TRBV27
size: NA
DNA: TGTGCCAGCAGCCCAGGGGGGCTTGCTGGAAACACCATATATTTT
CDR3: CASSPGGLAGNTIYF

D: TRBD1
J: TRBJ2-3
V: TRBV5-1
size: NA
DNA: TGCGCCAGCAGCTTCCGACAGGGTAGCACAGATACGCAGTATTTT
CDR3: CASSFRQGSTDTQYF

D: NA
J: TRBJ2-7
V: TRBV21-1
size: NA
DNA: TGTGCCAGCAGCAATAAACCATCAGGGACTAGGAAAGACGAGCAGTACTTC
CDR3: CASSNKPSGTRKDEQYF

D: TRBD2
J: TRBJ2-3
V: TRBV30
size: NA
DNA: TGTGCCTGGAGTGTACAAGCGGGGACGAGGTATTTT
CDR3: CAWSVQAGTRYF

D: TRBD1
J: TRBJ1-2
V: TRBV30
size: NA
DNA: TGTGCCTGGATAAGGGGGCAGTTCTATGGCTACACCTTC
CDR3: CAWIRGQFYGYTF

D: NA
J: TRBJ2-7
V: TRBV28
size: once
DNA: TGTGCCAGCAGTCCGAGGCCCGAGGAGCAGTACTTC
CDR3: CASSPRPEEQYF